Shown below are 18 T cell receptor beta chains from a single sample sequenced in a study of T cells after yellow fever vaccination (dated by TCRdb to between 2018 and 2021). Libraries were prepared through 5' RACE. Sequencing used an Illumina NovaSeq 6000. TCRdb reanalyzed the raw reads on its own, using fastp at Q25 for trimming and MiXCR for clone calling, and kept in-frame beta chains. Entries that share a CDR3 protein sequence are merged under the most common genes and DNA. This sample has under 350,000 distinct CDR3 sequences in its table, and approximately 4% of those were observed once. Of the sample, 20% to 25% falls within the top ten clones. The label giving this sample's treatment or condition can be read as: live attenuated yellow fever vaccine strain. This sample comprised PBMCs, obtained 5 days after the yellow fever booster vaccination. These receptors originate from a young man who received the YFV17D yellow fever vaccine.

The CDR3 DNA is TGCGCCAGCAGCCAATTTGGCAGGGGGACTAATGAAAAACTGTTTTTT. Translation: CASSQFGRGTNEKLFF. This chain links TRBV4-3 with TRBJ1-4, with 7 bases identical to TRBD1. The CDR3 spans 16 residues. Germline CDR1 reads LGHNA; CDR2 reads YSLEER. Trimming at V came to 2 bases and at J to 2 bases, leaving 5 bases not matched to a gene.

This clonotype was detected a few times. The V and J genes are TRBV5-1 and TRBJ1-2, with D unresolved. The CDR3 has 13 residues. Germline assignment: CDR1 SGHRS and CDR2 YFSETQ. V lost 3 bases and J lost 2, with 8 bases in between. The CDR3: CASSSGGNYGYTF. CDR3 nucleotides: TGCGCCAGCAGCTCGGGAGGGAACTATGGCTACACCTTC.

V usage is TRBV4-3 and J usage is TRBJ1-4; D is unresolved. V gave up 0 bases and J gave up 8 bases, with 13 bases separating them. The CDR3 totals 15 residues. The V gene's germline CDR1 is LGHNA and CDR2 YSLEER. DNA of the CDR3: TGCGCCAGCAGCCAAGATCCTGTCAGGCAAGAAAAACTGTTTTTT. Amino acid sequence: CASSQDPVRQEKLFF.

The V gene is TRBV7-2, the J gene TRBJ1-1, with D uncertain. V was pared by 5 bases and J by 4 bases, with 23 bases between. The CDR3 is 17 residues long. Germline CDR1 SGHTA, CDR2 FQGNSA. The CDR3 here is CASSLTSDQEGSTEAFF. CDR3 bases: TGTGCCAGCAGCCTTACCTCGGACCAGGAGGGAAGCACTGAAGCTTTCTTT.

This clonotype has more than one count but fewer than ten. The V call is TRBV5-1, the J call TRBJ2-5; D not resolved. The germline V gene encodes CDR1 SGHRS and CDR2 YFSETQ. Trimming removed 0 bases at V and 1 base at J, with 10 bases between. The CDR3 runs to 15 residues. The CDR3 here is CASSLVVGFQETQYF. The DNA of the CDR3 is TGCGCCAGCAGCTTGGTGGTGGGGTTCCAAGAGACCCAGTACTTC. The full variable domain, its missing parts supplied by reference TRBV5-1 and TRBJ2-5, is KAGVTQTPRYLIKTRGQQVTLSCSPISGHRSVSWYQQTPGQGLQFLFEYFSETQRNKGNFPGRFSGRQFSNSRSEMNVSTLELGDSALYLCASSLVVGFQETQYFGPGTRLLVL.

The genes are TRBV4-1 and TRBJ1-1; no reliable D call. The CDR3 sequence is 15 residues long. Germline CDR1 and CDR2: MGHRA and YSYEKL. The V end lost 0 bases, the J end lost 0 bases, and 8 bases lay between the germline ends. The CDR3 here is CASSQEEFLNTEAFF. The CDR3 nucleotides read TGCGCCAGCAGCCAAGAGGAATTTTTGAACACTGAAGCTTTCTTT.

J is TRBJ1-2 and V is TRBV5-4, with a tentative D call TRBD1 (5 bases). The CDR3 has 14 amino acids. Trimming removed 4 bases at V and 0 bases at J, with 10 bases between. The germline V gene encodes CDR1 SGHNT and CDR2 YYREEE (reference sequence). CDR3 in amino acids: CASSPGIPNYGYTF. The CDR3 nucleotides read TGTGCCAGCAGCCCAGGGATCCCTAACTATGGCTACACCTTC.

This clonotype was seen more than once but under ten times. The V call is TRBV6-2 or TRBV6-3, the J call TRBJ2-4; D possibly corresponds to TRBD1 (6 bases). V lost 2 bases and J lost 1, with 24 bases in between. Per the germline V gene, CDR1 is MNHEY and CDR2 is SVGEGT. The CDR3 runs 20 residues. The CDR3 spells CASSYERTAYTRRAKNIQYF. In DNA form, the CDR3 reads TGTGCCAGCAGTTACGAGCGGACAGCGTACACCCGGAGGGCCAAAAACATTCAGTACTTC.

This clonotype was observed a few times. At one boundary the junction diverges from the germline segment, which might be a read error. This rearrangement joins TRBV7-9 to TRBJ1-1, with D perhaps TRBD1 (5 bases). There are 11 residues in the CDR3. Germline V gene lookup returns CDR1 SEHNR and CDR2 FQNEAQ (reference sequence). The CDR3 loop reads CTGQGNTEAFF. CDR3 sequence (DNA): TGCACGGGGCAGGGGAACACTGAAGCTTTCTTT.

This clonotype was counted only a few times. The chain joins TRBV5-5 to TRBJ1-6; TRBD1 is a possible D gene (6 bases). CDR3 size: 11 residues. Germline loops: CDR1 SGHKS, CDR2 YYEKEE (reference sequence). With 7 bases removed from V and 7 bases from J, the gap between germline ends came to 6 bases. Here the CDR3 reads CASGQNSPLHF. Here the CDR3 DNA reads TGTGCCAGCGGACAGAATTCACCCCTCCACTTT.

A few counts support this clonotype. The CDR3 sequence: CASRPSGHTDTQYF. The CDR3 bases are TGTGCCAGCAGGCCTAGCGGCCACACAGATACGCAGTATTTT. The chain uses TRBV6-5 and TRBJ2-3; the match to TRBD2 covers 7 bases. This CDR3 comprises 14 residues. V shed 6 bases and J 2 bases; nucleotides not matched to a gene: 5. The germline V gene has CDR1 MNHEY and CDR2 SVGAGI.

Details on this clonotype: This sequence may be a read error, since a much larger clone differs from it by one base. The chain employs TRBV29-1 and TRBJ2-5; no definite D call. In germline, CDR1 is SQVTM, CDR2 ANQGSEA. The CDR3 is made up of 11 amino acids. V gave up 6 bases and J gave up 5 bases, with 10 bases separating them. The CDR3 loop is CSVAPVETQYF. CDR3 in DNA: TGCAGCGTGGCCCCCGTGGAGACCCAGTACTTC.

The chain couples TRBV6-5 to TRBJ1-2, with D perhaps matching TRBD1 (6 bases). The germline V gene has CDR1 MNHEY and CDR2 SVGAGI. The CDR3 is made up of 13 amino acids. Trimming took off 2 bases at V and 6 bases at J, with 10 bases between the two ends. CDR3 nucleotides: TGTGCCAGCAGTTACCAGGGGAGGGATGGCTACACCTTC. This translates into CASSYQGRDGYTF.

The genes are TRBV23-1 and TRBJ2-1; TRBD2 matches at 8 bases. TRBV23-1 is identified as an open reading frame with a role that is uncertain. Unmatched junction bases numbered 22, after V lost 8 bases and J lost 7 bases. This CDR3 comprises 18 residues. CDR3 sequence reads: CASPVLVQQYGGGNEQFF. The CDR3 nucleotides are TGCGCCAGCCCCGTCCTAGTCCAGCAATACGGCGGGGGGAATGAGCAGTTCTTC.

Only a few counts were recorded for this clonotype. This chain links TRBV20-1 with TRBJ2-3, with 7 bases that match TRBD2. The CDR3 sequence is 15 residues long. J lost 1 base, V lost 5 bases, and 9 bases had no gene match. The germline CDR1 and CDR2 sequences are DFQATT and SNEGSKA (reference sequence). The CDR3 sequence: CSAHSWAGGTDTQYF. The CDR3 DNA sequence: TGCAGTGCTCATAGCTGGGCGGGGGGCACAGATACGCAGTATTTT.

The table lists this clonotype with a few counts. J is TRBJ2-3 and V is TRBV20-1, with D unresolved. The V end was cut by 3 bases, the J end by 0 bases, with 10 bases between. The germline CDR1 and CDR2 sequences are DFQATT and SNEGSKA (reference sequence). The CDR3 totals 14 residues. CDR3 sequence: CSARLVTSTDTQYF. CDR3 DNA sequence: TGCAGTGCTAGGCTGGTGACTAGCACAGATACGCAGTATTTT.

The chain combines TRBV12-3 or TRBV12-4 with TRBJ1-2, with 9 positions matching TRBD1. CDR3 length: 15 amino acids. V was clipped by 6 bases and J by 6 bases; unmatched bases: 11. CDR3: CASRHPGQGDHGYTF. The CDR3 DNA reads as TGTGCCAGCAGACATCCGGGACAGGGAGACCATGGCTACACCTTC.

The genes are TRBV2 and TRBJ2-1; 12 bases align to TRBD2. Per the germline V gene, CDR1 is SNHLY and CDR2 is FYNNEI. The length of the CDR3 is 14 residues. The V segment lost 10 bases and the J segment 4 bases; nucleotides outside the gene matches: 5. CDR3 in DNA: TGTGCCATCCCGACTAGCGGGGGATACAATGAGCAGTTCTTC. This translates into CAIPTSGGYNEQFF.